Below, one TCR beta chain is given with its context. The sample holds a few counts of this clone. The antigen it recognizes is unknown. It has no much larger one-base neighbor in the sample; base qualities were not kept. The entry originates in a study of cytomegalovirus exposure and HLA in healthy donors (dated by TCRdb to about 2017). Study-level background: According to an earlier analysis of several hundred of the donors, about 180 million T cells yielded 120 million or so unique TCR beta sequences and about 300 Gb of sequence data. An early release covering about 600 HLA-typed donors comprised about 310 gigabases of sequencing data and approximately 85 million unique TCR sequences. Of the approximately 370 genotyped donors, less than 85% were placed in the genetic ancestry cluster associated with self-reported Caucasian donors. The study aimed to test whether cataloging public T cell receptors could reveal signatures of past pathogen exposure. The study used immunosequencing to profile the T cell repertoires of about 670 subjects and linked those repertoires to cytomegalovirus serostatus. Besides the first cohort of more than 650 subjects, a separate validation cohort made up of 120 different subjects was used. To predict cytomegalovirus infection status, the study combined high-throughput TCR immunosequencing, statistical association of individual TCRs with disease status, and machine learning. A later analysis re-analyzed previously published TCR beta repertoires from 666 donors and added high-resolution HLA genotyping to study TCR occurrence patterns. The later analysis used no new phenotypic data to find candidate immune exposures, relying instead on TCR beta sequences and their occurrence across donors. An earlier analysis of around 580 of the donors used high-throughput TCR beta sequencing to judge whether each TCR beta V gene segment behaved as functional or pseudogenic. Alongside the repertoire data, information on donor age, sex, ethnicity and CMV serostatus was compiled. Genome-wide SNP genotypes for about 55% of the roughly 670 donors were used in a later genetic analysis, which treated that subset as a discovery cohort. All discovery cohort repertoires had been generated using a single sequencing platform. HLA typing covered class I and class II loci at four-digit resolution. The number of typed donors differed by locus: about 629-640 for A, B, C, DRB1 and DQB1; roughly 510 for DQA1; approximately 600 for DPA1; and about 470 for DPB1. Because of strong linkage in the cohort, four or five DR-DQ haplotypes were treated as single units for association and clustering. Among about 410 genotyped donors of the cohort, an average of approximately 240,000 unique TCR beta nucleotide sequences was sequenced per donor, of which about 19% were non-productive.

The cohort comprised 550 to 700 healthy bone marrow donors. All cohort members were sampled while nominally healthy, although unrecorded immune exposures were likely present. The donor was CMV seronegative and was included in the group of around 320 seronegative cohort members. Each donor provided a peripheral blood sample, and peripheral blood mononuclear cells were used for TCR beta sequencing. Genomic DNA was extracted from the blood cell samples with the Qiagen DNeasy Blood Extraction Kit. The method behind the library was the immunoSEQ multiplex PCR assay. For the multiplex PCR, a mixture combining 60 forward primers for TCR Vbeta segments and 13 reverse primers for TCR Jbeta segments was used. A multiplex PCR assay on genomic DNA amplified the CDR3 region of rearranged TCR beta genes. On the Illumina HiSeq System, the amplified TCR beta libraries were sequenced as 87-base-pair reads. The published analysis was carried out like this. In a later analysis, tens of millions of unique TCR beta chains were counted across the approximately 620 repertoires, and approximately 11 million of these chains were shared by at least two donors. To remove PCR and sequencing errors, raw reads were error-corrected and collapsed into unique sequences using a nearest-neighbor algorithm that merged closely related sequences. CDR3 sequences were aligned to IMGT reference sequences to assign V, D and J gene segments. Each retained sequence needed at least a six-nucleotide match to both a V gene segment and a J gene segment. A rearrangement counted as productive if the CDR3 had no stop codons and remained in frame with V and J, and every other rearrangement counted as non-productive. Following IMGT convention, CDR3 was defined as the stretch from the second conserved V-encoded cysteine to the conserved J-encoded phenylalanine. The earlier analysis of about 570 of the donors excluded any sequence lacking an unambiguous match to a single V gene segment. An earlier analysis of a few hundred of the donors called V segments functional above 56.7% productive rearrangements and segregating when the between-donor standard deviation exceeded 5%. A statistical classification framework was built to diagnose cytomegalovirus status from the catalog of TCR beta chain sequences. A later analysis assigned V and J genes by comparing TCR nucleotide sequences with IMGT/GENE-DB human TR gene sequences. Using the TCRdist pipeline, a later analysis assigned CDR3 sequences along with most-parsimonious VDJ recombination scenarios. In a later analysis, each TCR beta chain was defined by its CDR3 amino acid sequence together with its V-gene family, and reads without a unique V-gene family were excluded. To address suspected cross-contamination and a sequencing artifact, a later analysis removed 450 to 700 highly shared, low-generation-probability nucleotide sequences. A later analysis calculated a clonal expansion index for each public chain from normalized within-repertoire ranks of inferred template counts. A later analysis computed generation probabilities with a VDJ recombination model fitted to out-of-frame rearrangements, and checked the results against IGoR. Hypergeometric tests were used in a later analysis to score TCR-TCR, TCR-HLA and TCR-CMV co-occurrence, with a repertoire-size bias correction applied to the TCR pairs. In a later analysis, false discovery rates were estimated by permuting HLA or CMV assignments 20 times. In a later analysis, co-occurring TCRs were grouped using DBSCAN, and TCRdist sequence similarity was added for clustering within HLA-allele-positive subsets. Repertoires with fewer than 30,000 or more than 120,000 public chains were left out of co-occurrence clustering, as were about 5 repertoires with anomalous nucleotide sharing. TCRdb holds this immuneACCESS table with in-frame rearrangements only. Some clones are missing; in checked studies, unresolved V genes explain under half, and the rest has no known cause. V and J calls and clone size are given by that table; D and trimming were obtained from the DNA. The sample contains roughly 200,000 clones, around 75% of them found a single time. The ten most abundant clones make up about 2.6% of the sample.

V and J are truncated by 2 bases and 2 bases respectively, leaving an intervening sequence of 18 bases. In the germline V gene, CDR1 corresponds to MDHEN and CDR2 to SYDVKM. Its CDR3 holds 17 amino acids, cysteine through phenylalanine. This entry keeps only the CDR3 DNA: 51 bases, framed from base 1. Study-wide findings and limitations: Some IMGT-functional V segments, including TRBV6-2 and TRBV6-3, could not be distinguished by the 87-base-pair reads and were therefore excluded. A later analysis found that most CMV-associated TCR beta chains appeared HLA-restricted, with HLA associations seemingly driven largely by CMV exposure. Three of the identified cytomegalovirus-associated TCR beta chains were confirmed in vitro to be specific for cytomegalovirus antigens. Compared with the 666-donor mean, donors in an Asian-associated ancestry cluster had fewer N-insertions in productive TCRs, according to a later genetic analysis. Strong co-occurrence of HLA alleles, especially DR and DQ, made assigning TCR associations to individual alleles difficult. A total of 150 or so TCR beta chains were listed by the study as associated with cytomegalovirus. It was suggested by the authors that the approach could potentially be generalized to other disease states and immunological phenotypes. Across donors, most TCR sequences were observed very rarely, whereas some public TCRs were present in many individuals. The cohort was sequenced for TCR beta chains only, and without alpha or paired-chain data the features that could be detected were limited. According to a later analysis, TCR association rates differed among HLA loci, with DRB1 alleles showing the most associated TCRs and HLA-C alleles showing the fewest. A further reported finding was that TCR beta sequences accurately predicted the HLA-A and HLA-B alleles for most subjects in the first cohort. Some 15 rarely observed V segments, including chromosome 9 orphons, were excluded from the earlier analysis of several hundred of the donors because counts were too low. Several of the top co-occurrence clusters appeared to be linked to parvovirus B19, influenza, CMV and Epstein-Barr virus, according to a later analysis. An earlier analysis of several hundred of the donors showed that most TCR beta V segments appeared in productive rearrangements either about 87% or about 30% of the time, which broadly matched IMGT annotations. An association between a missense DCLRE1C variant and V-gene and J-gene trimming of TCR beta chains was found in a later genetic analysis and replicated in an independent cohort. Specific HLA alleles were associated with 16,951 TCR beta sequences at a false discovery rate of 0.05 in a later analysis. A cluster of highly shared sequence variants was judged likely to be a technical artifact of the sequencing pipeline. In a later analysis, HLA-associated TCR beta chains showed more clonal expansion and lower generation probabilities than non-associated chains that were equally common. Correlated functional status among segregating V segments might be attributable to linkage disequilibrium, but an unknown experimental factor could not be ruled out. Cytomegalovirus status was reported to be diagnosed by the classifier with high specificity and sensitivity in both the original and validation cohorts. Immune exposure information for the cohort was limited to CMV serostatus. Because HLA typing was missing for some donors at each locus, association tests included only the typed subset. The presence/absence analyses assumed that sequencing depth was roughly uniform across donors, and that assumption may not be true.

The chain links TRBV28 with TRBJ1-2; the D region possibly corresponds to TRBD1 (6 bases align). The sequencing sample was made of PBMCs. The sequence was obtained from a female donor in good health and CMV-seronegative. The bases are TGTGCCAGCAGTTTAGTTAAGTTAGGGGGACCGAACTATGGCTACACCTTC. It translates as CASSLVKLGGPNYGYTF.